The 10 T cell receptor beta chains presented below share a single source sample, sequenced in a study of OX40 agonist ivuxolimab in advanced cancers. The method was immunoSEQ multiplex PCR; TCRdb's version includes in-frame clones alone and lacks a portion of them. The data show fewer than 25,000 clones, around 83% seen once. Sequencing was performed on CD4+ or CD8+ T cells sorted from blood, taken in a trial of the OX40 agonist ivuxolimab. The receptor set was obtained from an adult with an advanced solid tumor such as melanoma, head and neck, liver or kidney cancer.

The V call is TRBV4-2, the J call TRBJ2-3; TRBD2 matches 11 bases. CDR1 and CDR2 from the germline V gene are LGHNA and YNFKEQ. Losses at the gene ends were 4 bases for V and 6 bases for J; bases not matched to a gene: 6. This CDR3 contains 15 residues. This CDR3 reads CASSRLAGPGDTQYF. CDR3 bases: TGTGCCAGCAGCCGACTAGCGGGACCTGGGGATACGCAGTATTTT.

The chain uses TRBV18 and TRBJ2-7; the D is unclear. This CDR3 region has 14 residues. Germline-derived CDR1 and CDR2 are KGHSH and LQKENI. V gave up 2 bases and J gave up 0 bases, with 8 bases separating them. CDR3 sequence: CASSPGSHSYEQYF. The CDR3 bases are TGTGCCAGCTCACCAGGGTCTCACTCCTACGAGCAGTACTTC.

In its sample, this clone was seen a few times. J is TRBJ2-3 and V is TRBV7-2; the match to TRBD2 covers 7 bases. CDR3 size: 14 residues. Germline trimming cut 5 bases from V and 2 bases from J; bases unmatched to any gene: 4. Germline V gives CDR1 SGHTA, CDR2 FQGNSA. DNA of the CDR3: TGTGCCAGCAGCATCTGGGACTACACAGATACGCAGTATTTT. Translating it yields CASSIWDYTDTQYF.

The V gene is TRBV9, the J gene TRBJ2-7; D is ambiguous. V lost 1 base and J lost 3, with 8 bases in between. This CDR3 comprises 13 residues. CDR1 SGDLS and CDR2 YYNGEE come from the germline V gene. Here the CDR3 reads CASSVTDSYEQYF. CDR3 DNA sequence: TGTGCCAGCAGCGTAACTGATAGCTACGAGCAGTACTTC.

V is TRBV29-1 and J is TRBJ2-3, with TRBD2 matching over 8 bases. This CDR3 has 14 residues. Germline CDR1 SQVTM, CDR2 ANQGSEA. V shed 4 bases, J shed 0 bases, and the junction held 3 bases outside the gene matches. The DNA of the CDR3 is TGCAGCGTTGCGGGGGGGGGAAGCACAGATACGCAGTATTTT. Translated, it gives CSVAGGGSTDTQYF.

The chain carries TRBV29-1 and TRBJ2-3; TRBD2 matches at 8 bases. The CDR3 is 12 amino acids. The junction had 5 bases not matched to a gene; V was cut back by 8 bases and J by 4 bases. Germline-derived CDR1 and CDR2 are SQVTM and ANQGSEA. This CDR3 is CSSREGPDTQYF. The DNA of the CDR3 is TGCAGCAGCCGGGAGGGCCCAGATACGCAGTATTTT.

V usage is TRBV2 and J usage is TRBJ1-5; possibly TRBD1 for D (6 bases). The CDR3 length is 12 residues. Per germline, CDR1 SNHLY and CDR2 FYNNEI. V dropped 5 bases and J dropped 6 bases, with 8 bases sitting between them. This chain's CDR3 is CASSQGFQPQHF. The CDR3 DNA reads as TGTGCCAGCAGTCAGGGGTTTCAGCCCCAGCATTTT.

This chain joins TRBV28 and TRBJ2-7, with 10 nucleotides matching TRBD1. V lost 2 bases to trimming and J lost 0 bases; unmatched junction nucleotides: 4. The CDR3 length is 16 residues. The germline V gene encodes CDR1 MDHEN and CDR2 SYDVKM. CDR3 sequence (DNA): TGTGCCAGCAGTTTAGGGACAGGGGCCCGCTCCTACGAGCAGTACTTC. Translating gives CASSLGTGARSYEQYF.

This chain uses TRBV5-1 with TRBJ2-7; maybe TRBD1 (6 bases). CDR1 and CDR2 (germline): SGHRS, YFSETQ. V lost 4 bases and J lost 4, with 12 bases in between. This CDR3 has 13 amino acids. The CDR3 sequence: CASSPGTLYEQYF. Here the CDR3 DNA reads TGCGCCAGCAGCCCCGGGACATTATACGAGCAGTACTTC.

J is TRBJ1-6 and V is TRBV2; D is possibly TRBD1 (6 bases). Germline-derived CDR1 and CDR2 are SNHLY and FYNNEI. CDR3 length: 17 residues. The ends were cut back, 7 bases at V and 5 bases at J, with 21 bases in the middle. Here the CDR3 reads CASIYGQTLLNNSPLHF. The DNA of the CDR3 is TGTGCCAGCATATACGGACAGACCCTTCTCAATAATTCACCCCTCCACTTT.